The TCR beta chain described here comes from a study of Japanese encephalitis immunity and Zika vaccine responses (dated by TCRdb to the early 2020s). Regarding the research as a whole: Included participants received three 5.0 ug doses of alum-adjuvanted ZPIV at weeks 0, 4 and 28. Two to three months ahead of the first ZPIV dose, about a dozen participants were given JEV vaccine (IXIARO) as a two-dose regimen with the doses 28 days apart. Some eleven participants received one dose of YFV vaccine (YF-VAX) before ZPIV, and fewer than ten participants were flavivirus-naive. For TCR sequencing, about six representative participants were chosen from each pre-vaccination group, with samples at week 0 (after pre-vaccination, before ZPIV) and week 52. TCR repertoires were also analyzed from a few flavivirus-naive individuals at weeks 2, 6 and 52 after starting ZPIV vaccination. For stimulation, either ZIKV structural-protein peptide pools divided into flavivirus-conserved and non-conserved sets were used, or JEV or YFV peptides matching the pre-vaccination. ZIKV peptides were 15-mers overlapping by 11 residues, selected for NetMHCpan/NetMHCII-predicted epitopes with affinity below 50 nM. The study tested whether prior Japanese encephalitis virus (JEV) or yellow fever virus (YFV) vaccination shaped CD4 T cell responses to the Zika vaccine.

PBMCs were labeled with CellTrace CFSE and were cultured for 5 to 7 days in RPMI containing about 8% human serum plus peptide pools at 0.85 to 1 ug/mL each. Unfixed proliferating CD4 T cells were sorted on a BD FACSAria as live CD56-CD19-CD16-CD3+CD4+ CFSE-low cells. Enrolled adults were healthy and were found to be seronegative for ZIKV, JEV, YFV, DENV and WNV by microneutralization screening. The samples were drawn from a phase 1 trial of an alum-adjuvanted Zika purified-inactivated virus (ZPIV) vaccine that was randomized, double-blinded and placebo-controlled. Peripheral blood mononuclear cells were isolated using a standard procedure and kept frozen in liquid nitrogen until needed. This clonotype was seen at least ten times. Base-call qualities are not available, and no considerably larger clone is one nucleotide away. The germline V gene yields SGHTA for CDR1 and FQGNSA for CDR2. Trimming accounts for 5 bases at V and 8 bases at J, while the number of junction bases matched to no gene is 9. From cysteine to phenylalanine, the CDR3 is 14 amino acids long. The DNA shown is the 42-base CDR3, in frame from base 1.

Libraries were prepared through 5' RACE. TCRbeta libraries were pooled in proportion to their sorted cell numbers before sequencing. RNAzol RT was used to extract total RNA from the sorted cells, and cDNA was then synthesized using an oligo(dT) primer together with a template-switching oligo. Using Kapa HiFi, PCR amplified the TCRbeta V-CDR3-J region between a SMARTer oligo primer and a TCRbeta constant-region primer. A second PCR added Illumina adaptors and sample-specific index barcodes, with HighPrep bead cleanup and Bioanalyzer confirmation of a roughly 650 bp band. Libraries were sequenced on an Illumina MiSeq with 2x151 bp paired-end reads. The original methods were these. An in-house Java program demultiplexed the reads, while MiXCR assigned TCRbeta annotations and counted clonotypes. Repertoire overlap was assessed with Morisita-Horn indices from the R package vegan, and UPGMA clustering and Circos plots of recurring clonotypes were generated. Shannon diversity and richness were normalized to the highest possible value given the input cell numbers, yielding values from 0 to 1. CDR3beta sequences were aligned using MUSCLE, distances were calculated using SeqinR, and multidimensional scaling was plotted in R. The public reads were reanalyzed by TCRdb: fastp trimming at Q25, MiXCR alignment, in-frame beta chains only. Rows matching on CDR3 protein sequence are summarized as one entry with the most common DNA and genes. The V and J calls shown here were made by TCRdb, not taken from the authors' results. The sample table records under 2,000 distinct CDR3 sequences; 5.3% of these occur just once. Roughly 27% of the sample rests with the top ten.

Results and caveats for the whole study, not just this receptor: After ZPIV, a significant decrease in repertoire richness of CD4 T cells responding to conserved ZIKV epitopes was observed in JEV-pre-vaccinated donors. Samples grouped by participant and showed no similarity between individuals, suggesting that no public TCRs were detected. The analysis was restricted to a subset of trial participants with three doses and adequate samples, and the entire vaccinated cohort was not analyzed. Only a few individuals showed CD8 T cell responses to the ZIKV peptide pools, and those responses were of very low magnitude. Higher repertoire similarity across time-points and stimulations was observed in JEV-pre-vaccinated donors than in YFV-pre-vaccinated donors, indicating that more clonotypes were common to ZIKV and JEV stimulation. Peptide-pool deconvolution was not performed because of sample size limitations, and consequently the individual peptides driving cross-reactive responses were not identified.

The TCR originated in an adult woman who received an inactivated Zika virus vaccine. This material consisted of antigen-activated CD4+ T cells from blood, cultured, taken during a Zika inactivated vaccine study. Recombination connected TRBV7-2 to TRBJ1-5, and 7 junctional nucleotides match TRBD1. The CDR3 corresponds to CASSPQRGQEPQHF. The base sequence is TGTGCCAGCAGCCCCCAAAGAGGACAGGAGCCCCAGCATTTT.